This T cell receptor (beta chain) originates from a study of cytomegalovirus exposure and HLA in healthy donors. Study-level findings and limits: Sequencing artifact likely explains a cluster of highly shared sequence variants. As a later analysis showed, a missense DCLRE1C variant was linked to trimming of TCR beta V- and J-genes.

A remark on this clone: What it binds is not known.

V lost 5 bases to trimming and J lost 6 bases; unmatched junction nucleotides: 2. The CDR3 has 13 amino acids. Germline loops: CDR1 SEHNR, CDR2 FQNEAQ (reference sequence). Vbeta (60) and Jbeta (13) primers were used in the PCR. The protocol was immunoSEQ multiplex PCR, while the TCRdb copy is restricted to in-frame clones and leaves out a portion. The sample lists about 86,000 clones, around four fifths occurring once. The source of this sequence is a woman aged 45-65 years in good health and CMV-seropositive. This chain joins TRBV7-9 and TRBJ2-3; TRBD1 aligns across 10 bases. Sequencing used PBMCs. In DNA form, the CDR3 reads TGTGCCAGCAGCCGGACAGGGGGGGATACGCAGTATTTT. It translates to CASSRTGGDTQYF.